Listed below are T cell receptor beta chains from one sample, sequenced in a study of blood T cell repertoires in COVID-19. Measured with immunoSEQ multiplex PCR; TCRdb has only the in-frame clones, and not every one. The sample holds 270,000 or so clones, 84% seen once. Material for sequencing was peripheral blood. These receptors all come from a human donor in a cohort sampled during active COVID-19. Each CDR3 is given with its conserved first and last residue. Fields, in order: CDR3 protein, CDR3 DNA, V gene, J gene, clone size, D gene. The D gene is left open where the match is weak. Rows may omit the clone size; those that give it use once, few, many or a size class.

CDR3: CASSPVDRGPYEQYF
DNA: TGTGCCAGCTCACCAGTGGACAGGGGCCCCTACGAGCAGTACTTC
V: TRBV18
J: TRBJ2-7
size: .
D: TRBD1

CDR3: CASSRTGAGTDTQYF
DNA: TGTGCCAGTAGTAGGACAGGAGCTGGCACAGATACGCAGTATTTT
V: TRBV19
J: TRBJ2-3
size: .
D: TRBD1

CDR3: CASSLAWGRGGELFF
DNA: TGTGCCAGCAGCTTAGCCTGGGGGCGAGGCGGGGAGCTGTTTTTT
V: TRBV7-8
J: TRBJ2-2
size: .
D: .

CDR3: CASIGTGGSYEQYF
DNA: TGTGCCAGCATAGGGACAGGGGGGTCCTACGAGCAGTACTTC
V: TRBV25-1
J: TRBJ2-7
size: few
D: TRBD1

CDR3: CSARGHNEQFF
DNA: TGCAGTGCTAGAGGGCACAATGAGCAGTTCTTC
V: TRBV20-1
J: TRBJ2-1
size: few
D: .

CDR3: CASSDPGQPNTEAFF
DNA: TGTGCCAGCAGTGATCCGGGACAGCCGAACACTGAAGCTTTCTTT
V: TRBV2
J: TRBJ1-1
size: once
D: TRBD1

CDR3: CSVKMMGGTGYTF
DNA: TGCAGCGTCAAAATGATGGGGGGTACGGGCTACACCTTC
V: TRBV29-1
J: TRBJ1-2
size: .
D: .

CDR3: CASSALSSTERGQVGELFF
DNA: TGTGCCAGCAGCGCTTTAAGTTCGACCGAGAGGGGGCAGGTCGGGGAGCTGTTTTTT
V: TRBV7-9
J: TRBJ2-2
size: few
D: TRBD1

CDR3: CASSKAHRVFTKNIQYF
DNA: TGTGCCAGCAGCAAAGCCCACAGGGTCTTTACCAAAAACATTCAGTACTTC
V: TRBV21-1
J: TRBJ2-4
size: .
D: .

CDR3: CASSRDSGGPYEQYF
DNA: TGTGCCAGCAGTAGGGACAGCGGGGGCCCCTACGAGCAGTACTTC
V: TRBV6-1
J: TRBJ2-7
size: once
D: .

CDR3: CASSGGTGKMNTEAFF
DNA: TGTGCCAGCAGTGGTGGGACAGGAAAAATGAACACTGAAGCTTTCTTT
V: TRBV2
J: TRBJ1-1
size: .
D: TRBD1

CDR3: CASSTNWGVGYTF
DNA: TGTGCCAGCAGCACCAATTGGGGGGTTGGCTACACCTTC
V: TRBV11-2
J: TRBJ1-2
size: few
D: .